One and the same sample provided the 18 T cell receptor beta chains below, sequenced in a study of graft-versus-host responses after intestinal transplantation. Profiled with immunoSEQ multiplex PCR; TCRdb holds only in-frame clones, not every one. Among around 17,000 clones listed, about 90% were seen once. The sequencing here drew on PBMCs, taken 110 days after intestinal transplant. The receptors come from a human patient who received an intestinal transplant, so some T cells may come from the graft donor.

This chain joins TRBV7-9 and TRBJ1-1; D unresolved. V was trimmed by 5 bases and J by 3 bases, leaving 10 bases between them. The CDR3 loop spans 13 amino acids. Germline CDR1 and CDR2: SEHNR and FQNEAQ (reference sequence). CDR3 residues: CASSADRDTEAFF. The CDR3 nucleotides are TGTGCCAGCAGCGCGGACCGCGACACTGAAGCTTTCTTT.

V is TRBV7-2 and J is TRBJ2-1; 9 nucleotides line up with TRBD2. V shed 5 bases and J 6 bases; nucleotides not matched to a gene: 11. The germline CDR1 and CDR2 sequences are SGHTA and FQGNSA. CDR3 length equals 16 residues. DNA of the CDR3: TGTGCCAGCAGCCAGACGTTCGCGGGAGGGCGCAATGAGCAGTTCTTC. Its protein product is CASSQTFAGGRNEQFF.

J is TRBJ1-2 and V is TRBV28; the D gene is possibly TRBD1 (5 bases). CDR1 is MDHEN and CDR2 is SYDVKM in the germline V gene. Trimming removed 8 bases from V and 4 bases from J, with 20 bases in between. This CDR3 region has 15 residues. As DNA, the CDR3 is TGTGCCAGCCTGGGTGCACGGGGGTCCGCCTATGGCTACACCTTC. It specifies CASLGARGSAYGYTF.

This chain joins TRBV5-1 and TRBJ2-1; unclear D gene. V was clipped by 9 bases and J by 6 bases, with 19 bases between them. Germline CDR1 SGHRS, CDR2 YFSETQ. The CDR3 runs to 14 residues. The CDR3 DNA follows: TGCGCCACCGCCAAAGTCCCCTCTGTCAATGAGCAGTTCTTC. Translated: CATAKVPSVNEQFF.

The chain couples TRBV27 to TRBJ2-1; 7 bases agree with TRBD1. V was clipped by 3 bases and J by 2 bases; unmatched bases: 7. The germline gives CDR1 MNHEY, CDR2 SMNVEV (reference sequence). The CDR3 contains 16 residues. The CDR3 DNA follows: TGTGCCAGCAGTTTGTCGTCACAGGGGCCCTACAATGAGCAGTTCTTC. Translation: CASSLSSQGPYNEQFF.

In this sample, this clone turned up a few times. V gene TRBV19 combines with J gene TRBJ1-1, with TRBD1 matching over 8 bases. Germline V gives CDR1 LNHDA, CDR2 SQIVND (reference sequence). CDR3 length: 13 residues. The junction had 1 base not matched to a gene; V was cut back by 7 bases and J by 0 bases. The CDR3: CASKGQVNTEAFF. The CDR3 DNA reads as TGTGCCAGTAAGGGACAGGTGAACACTGAAGCTTTCTTT.

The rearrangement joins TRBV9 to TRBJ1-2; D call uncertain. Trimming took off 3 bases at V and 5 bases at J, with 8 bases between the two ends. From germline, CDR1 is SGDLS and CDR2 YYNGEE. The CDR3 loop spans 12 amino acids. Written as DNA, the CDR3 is TGTGCCAGCAGCGGAACGATATATGGCTACACCTTC. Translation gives CASSGTIYGYTF. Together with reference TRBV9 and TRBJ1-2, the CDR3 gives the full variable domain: DSGVTQTPKHLITATGQRVTLRCSPRSGDLSVYWYQQSLDQGLQFLIQYYNGEERAKGNILERFSAQQFPDLHSELNLSSLELGDSALYFCASSGTIYGYTFGSGTRLTVV.

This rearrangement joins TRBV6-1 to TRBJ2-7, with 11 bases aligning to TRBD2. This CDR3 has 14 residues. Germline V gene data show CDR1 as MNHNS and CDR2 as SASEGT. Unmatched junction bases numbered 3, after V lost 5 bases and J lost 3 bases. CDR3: CASSLGTSGYEQYF. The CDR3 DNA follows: TGTGCCAGCAGTCTCGGGACTAGCGGCTACGAGCAGTACTTC.

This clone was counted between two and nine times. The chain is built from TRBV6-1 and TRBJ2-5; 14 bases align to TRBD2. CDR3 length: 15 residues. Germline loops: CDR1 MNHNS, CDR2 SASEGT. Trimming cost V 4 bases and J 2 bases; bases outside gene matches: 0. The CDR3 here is CASSGLAGGQETQYF. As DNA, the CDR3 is TGTGCCAGCAGTGGACTAGCGGGAGGGCAAGAGACCCAGTACTTC.

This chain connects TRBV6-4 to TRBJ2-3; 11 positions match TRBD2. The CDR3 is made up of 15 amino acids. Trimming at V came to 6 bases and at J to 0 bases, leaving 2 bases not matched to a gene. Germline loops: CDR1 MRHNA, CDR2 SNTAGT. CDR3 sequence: CASSRTSGSTDTQYF. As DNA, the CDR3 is TGTGCCAGCAGCCGGACTAGCGGGAGCACAGATACGCAGTATTTT.

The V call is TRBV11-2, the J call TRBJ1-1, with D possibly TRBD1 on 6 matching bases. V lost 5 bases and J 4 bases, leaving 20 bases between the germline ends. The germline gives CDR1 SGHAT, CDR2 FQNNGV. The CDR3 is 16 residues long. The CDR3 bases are TGTGCCAGCAGCCGTTATTCCCGGGGGCAGGGCACTGAAGCTTTCTTT. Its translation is CASSRYSRGQGTEAFF.

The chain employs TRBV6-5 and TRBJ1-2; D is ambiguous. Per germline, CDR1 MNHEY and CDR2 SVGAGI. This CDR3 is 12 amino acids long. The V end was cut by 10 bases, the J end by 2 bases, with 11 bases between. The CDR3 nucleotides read TGTGCCATCAACCCGGGGAACTATGGCTACACCTTC. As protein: CAINPGNYGYTF.

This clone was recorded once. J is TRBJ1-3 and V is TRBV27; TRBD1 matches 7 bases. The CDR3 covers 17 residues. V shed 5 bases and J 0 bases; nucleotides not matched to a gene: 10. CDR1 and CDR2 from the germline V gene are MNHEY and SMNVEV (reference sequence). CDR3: CASSPSTGRSSGNTIYF. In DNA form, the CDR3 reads TGTGCCAGCAGTCCCTCGACAGGGCGCAGCTCTGGAAACACCATATATTTT.

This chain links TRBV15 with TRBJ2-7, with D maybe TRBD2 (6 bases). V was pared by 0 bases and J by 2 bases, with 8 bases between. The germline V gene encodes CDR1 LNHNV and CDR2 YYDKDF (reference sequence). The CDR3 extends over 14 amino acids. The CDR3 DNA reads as TGTGCCACCAGCAGAGAGCGGAGGGCCTACGAGCAGTACTTC. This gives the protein CATSRERRAYEQYF.

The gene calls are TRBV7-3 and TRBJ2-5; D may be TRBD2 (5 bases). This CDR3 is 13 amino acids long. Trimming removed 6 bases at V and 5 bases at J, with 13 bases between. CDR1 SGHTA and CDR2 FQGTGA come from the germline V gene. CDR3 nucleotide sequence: TGTGCCAGCAGTCCAAAGGCGGGCGAGACCCAGTACTTC. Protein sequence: CASSPKAGETQYF.

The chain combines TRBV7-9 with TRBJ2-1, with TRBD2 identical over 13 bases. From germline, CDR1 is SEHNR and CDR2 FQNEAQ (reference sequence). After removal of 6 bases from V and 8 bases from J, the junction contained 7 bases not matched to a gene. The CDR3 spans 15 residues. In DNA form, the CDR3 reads TGTGCCAGCAGTAAAGGGACTAGCGGGAATGATGAGCAGTTCTTC. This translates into CASSKGTSGNDEQFF.

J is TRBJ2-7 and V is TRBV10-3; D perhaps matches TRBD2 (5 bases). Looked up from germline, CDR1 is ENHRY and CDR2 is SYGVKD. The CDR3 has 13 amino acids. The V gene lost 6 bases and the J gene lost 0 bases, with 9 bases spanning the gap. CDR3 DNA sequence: TGTGCCATCAGGGACTCTCTCTCCTACGAGCAGTACTTC. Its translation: CAIRDSLSYEQYF.

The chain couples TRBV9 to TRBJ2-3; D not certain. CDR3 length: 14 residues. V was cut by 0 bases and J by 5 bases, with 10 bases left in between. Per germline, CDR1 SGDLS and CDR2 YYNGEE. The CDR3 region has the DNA TGTGCCAGCAGCGTAGGTCGGTTGCTAGATACGCAGTATTTT. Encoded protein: CASSVGRLLDTQYF.